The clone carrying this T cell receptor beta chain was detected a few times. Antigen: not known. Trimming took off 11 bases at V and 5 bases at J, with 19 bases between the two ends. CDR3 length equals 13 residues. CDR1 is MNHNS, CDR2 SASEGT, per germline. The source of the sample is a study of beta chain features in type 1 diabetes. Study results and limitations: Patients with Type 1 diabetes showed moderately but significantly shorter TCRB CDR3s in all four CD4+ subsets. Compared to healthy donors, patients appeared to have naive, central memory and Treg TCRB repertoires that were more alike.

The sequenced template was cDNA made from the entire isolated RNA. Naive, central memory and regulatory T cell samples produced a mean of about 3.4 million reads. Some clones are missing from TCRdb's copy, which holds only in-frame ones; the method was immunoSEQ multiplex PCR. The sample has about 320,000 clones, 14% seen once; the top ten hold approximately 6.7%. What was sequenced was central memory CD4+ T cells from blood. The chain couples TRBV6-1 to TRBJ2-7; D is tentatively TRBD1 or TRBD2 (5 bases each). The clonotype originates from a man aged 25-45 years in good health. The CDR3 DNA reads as TGTGCCTCCCAGGGAGCGGTTAGACACGAGCAGTACGTC. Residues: CASQGAVRHEQYV.